This T cell receptor (beta chain) stems from a study of cytomegalovirus exposure and HLA in healthy donors. General observations from the study: TRBV6-2, TRBV6-3 and some other V segments were excluded as indistinguishable. Among TCR beta chains of equal frequency, HLA-associated ones were more clonally expanded in a later analysis. TCR beta sequences reportedly predicted most subjects' HLA-A and HLA-B alleles accurately.

PCR amplification relied on 60 Vbeta primers (plus 13 Jbeta primers). Generated by immunoSEQ multiplex PCR, the TCRdb table keeps only in-frame clones and is missing some. Its table records about 160,000 clones. V was clipped by 1 base and J by 4 bases; unmatched bases: 6. The CDR3 loop spans 15 amino acids. Germline lookup yields CDR1 SGHVS and CDR2 FQNEAQ. In the case of this clone: What it binds is not known.

The TCR was taken from a woman in her sixties or seventies in good health and CMV-seronegative. Input material: PBMCs. The chain links TRBV7-8 to TRBJ1-1; 7 nucleotides align to TRBD1. The CDR3 bases are TGTGCCAGCAGCTTAGTCGGGACAGAAGTCACTGAAGCTTTCTTT. This translates into CASSLVGTEVTEAFF. The entire variable domain, with the rest obtained from reference TRBV7-8 and TRBJ1-1, is as follows: GAGVSQSPRYKVAKRGQDVALRCDPISGHVSLFWYQQALGQGPEFLTYFQNEAQLDKSGLPSDRFFAERPEGSVSTLKIQRTQQEDSAVYLCASSLVGTEVTEAFFGQGTRLTVV.